The T cell receptor beta chain under discussion was sequenced for a study of CXCR3-negative and CXCR3-positive naive CD8 T cells. Points on this clonotype: Its antigen is unidentified.

In preparing the TRB cDNA libraries, 5' RACE with UMI labels was used. TCRdb re-called the 5' RACE reads and shows each CDR3 protein once, DNA omitted. This table lists 90,000 to 95,000 distinct CDR3 sequences. The study's findings and limits: The TRBV-TRBJ usage of naive CXCR3-negative and CXCR3-positive cells was similar, but that of memory cells differed.

The receptor was derived from a human donor in good health. Some clones in this sample may be carry-over from other donors' samples. The sample comprised naive CXCR3- CD8+ T cells from blood. Subset given: CD45RO-CCR7+CD27+CD95- naive CD8+ T cells lacking CXCR3 (TNR3-).

The CDR3 here is CAISESWGDEQYF. The rearrangement uses TRBV10-3 and TRBJ2-7; as DNA is missing, the TRBD1 call by TCRdb cannot be tested. This CDR3 comprises 13 residues. Germline CDR1 reads ENHRY; CDR2 reads SYGVKD.